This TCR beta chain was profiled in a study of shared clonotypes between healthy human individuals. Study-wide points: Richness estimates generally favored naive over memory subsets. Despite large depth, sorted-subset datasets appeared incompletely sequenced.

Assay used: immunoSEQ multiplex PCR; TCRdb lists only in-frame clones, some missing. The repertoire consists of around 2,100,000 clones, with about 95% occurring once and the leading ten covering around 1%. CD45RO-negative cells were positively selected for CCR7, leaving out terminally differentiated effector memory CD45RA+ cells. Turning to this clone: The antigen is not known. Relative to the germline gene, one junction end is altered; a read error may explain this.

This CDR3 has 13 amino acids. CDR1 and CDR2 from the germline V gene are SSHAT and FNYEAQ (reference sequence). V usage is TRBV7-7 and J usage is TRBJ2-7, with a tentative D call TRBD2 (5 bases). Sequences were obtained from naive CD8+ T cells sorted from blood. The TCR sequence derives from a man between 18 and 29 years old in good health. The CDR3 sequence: CASSPGLGVEQYF. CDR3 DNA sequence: TGTGCTAGCAGCCCAGGACTGGGAGTGGAGCAGTACTTC.